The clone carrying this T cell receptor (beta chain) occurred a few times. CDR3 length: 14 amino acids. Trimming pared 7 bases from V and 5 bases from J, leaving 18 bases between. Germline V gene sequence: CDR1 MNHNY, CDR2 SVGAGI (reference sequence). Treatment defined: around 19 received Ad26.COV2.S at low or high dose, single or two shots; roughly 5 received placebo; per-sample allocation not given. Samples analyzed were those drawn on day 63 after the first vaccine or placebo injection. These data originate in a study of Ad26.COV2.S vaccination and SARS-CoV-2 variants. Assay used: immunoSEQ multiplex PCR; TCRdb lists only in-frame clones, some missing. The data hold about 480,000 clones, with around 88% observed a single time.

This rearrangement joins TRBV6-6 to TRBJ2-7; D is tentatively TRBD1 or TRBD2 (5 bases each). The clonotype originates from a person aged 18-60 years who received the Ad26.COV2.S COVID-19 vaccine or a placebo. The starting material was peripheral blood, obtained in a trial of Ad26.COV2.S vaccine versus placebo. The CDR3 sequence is CASNTLWGSDEQYF. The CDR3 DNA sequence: TGTGCCAGCAACACCTTGTGGGGGTCAGACGAGCAGTACTTC.